This TCR beta chain emerged from a study of blood T cell repertoires in COVID-19. Study-level information: Material from acute and convalescent COVID-19 was sourced from the United States, Italy and Spain. T cells, B-cell-depleted T cells, or PBMCs provided the cDNA or gDNA that served as material.

Profiling relied on immunoSEQ multiplex PCR, and the TCRdb table lists in-frame clones only, not all of them. The sample includes about 100,000 clones, around 90% of them seen just once. Between the trimmed V and J ends, which lost 7 bases and 4 bases, there was a span of 11 bases. The CDR3 runs 13 residues. V is TRBV12-3 or TRBV12-4 and J is TRBJ2-1; D is unresolved. The TCR comes from a human donor in a cohort sampled during active COVID-19. Source material: peripheral blood. The CDR3 reads CASTQQSYNEQFF. Here the CDR3 DNA reads TGTGCCAGCACCCAACAGAGTTACAATGAGCAGTTCTTC.